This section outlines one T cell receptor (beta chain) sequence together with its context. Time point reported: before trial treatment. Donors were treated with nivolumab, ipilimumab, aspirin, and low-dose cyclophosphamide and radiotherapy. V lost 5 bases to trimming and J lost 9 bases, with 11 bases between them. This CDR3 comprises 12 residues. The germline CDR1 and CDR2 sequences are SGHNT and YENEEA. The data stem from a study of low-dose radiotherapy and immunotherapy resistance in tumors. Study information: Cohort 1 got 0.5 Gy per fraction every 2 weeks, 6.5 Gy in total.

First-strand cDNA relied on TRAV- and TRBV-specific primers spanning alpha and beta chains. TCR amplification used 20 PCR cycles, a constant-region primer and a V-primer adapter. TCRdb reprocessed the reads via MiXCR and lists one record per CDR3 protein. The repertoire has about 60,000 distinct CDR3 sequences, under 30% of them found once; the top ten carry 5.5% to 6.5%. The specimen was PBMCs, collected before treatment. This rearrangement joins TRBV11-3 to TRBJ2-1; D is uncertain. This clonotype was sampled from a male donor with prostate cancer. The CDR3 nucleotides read TGTGCCAGCAGCCCCCGACACTTTGAGCAGTTCTTC. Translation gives CASSPRHFEQFF.